A selection of T cell receptor beta chains follows, all from one sample in a study of T cells in narcolepsy. Sequenced by immunoSEQ multiplex PCR; TCRdb stores in-frame clones only, minus some. The table shows tens of thousands of clones, with under 95% occurring only once. What was sequenced was CD45RA- memory CD4+ T cells from PBMCs. The receptors were sampled from a human donor with narcolepsy. The CDR3 runs from the conserved cysteine through the conserved F or W. D genes are given only for firm matches.

TRBV25-1,TRBJ2-5,-,CASSESVGETQYF,TGTGCCAGCAGTGAATCGGTCGGGGAGACCCAGTACTTC
TRBV18,TRBJ2-7,-,CASSPGTRSYEQYF,TGTGCCAGCTCACCAGGGACACGCTCCTACGAGCAGTACTTC
TRBV2,TRBJ2-7,-,CASLSRGHSYEQYF,TGTGCCAGCCTCTCTCGGGGACACTCCTACGAGCAGTACTTC
TRBV10-3,TRBJ2-1,-,CAISETRLTDNEQFF,TGTGCCATCAGTGAGACTAGGCTCACCGACAATGAGCAGTTCTTC
TRBV18,TRBJ2-7,-,CASSPPGSVAYEQYF,TGTGCCAGCTCACCACCGGGTAGCGTCGCCTACGAGCAGTACTTC
TRBV19,TRBJ1-1,TRBD1,CATVVNRGTEAFF,TGTGCCACAGTAGTAAACAGGGGAACTGAAGCTTTCTTT
TRBV2,TRBJ2-7,-,CASNAGAHEQYF,TGTGCCAGCAATGCCGGTGCCCACGAGCAGTACTTC
TRBV2,TRBJ2-5,-,CASKAAGETQYF,TGTGCCAGCAAGGCAGCGGGAGAGACCCAGTACTTC
TRBV6-1,TRBJ2-7,TRBD2,CASSLREGGYEQYF,TGTGCCAGCAGCCTCCGGGAGGGCGGCTACGAGCAGTACTTC
TRBV5-1,TRBJ1-2,-,CASSLQGGGYTF,TGCGCCAGCAGCTTACAGGGCGGTGGCTACACCTTC